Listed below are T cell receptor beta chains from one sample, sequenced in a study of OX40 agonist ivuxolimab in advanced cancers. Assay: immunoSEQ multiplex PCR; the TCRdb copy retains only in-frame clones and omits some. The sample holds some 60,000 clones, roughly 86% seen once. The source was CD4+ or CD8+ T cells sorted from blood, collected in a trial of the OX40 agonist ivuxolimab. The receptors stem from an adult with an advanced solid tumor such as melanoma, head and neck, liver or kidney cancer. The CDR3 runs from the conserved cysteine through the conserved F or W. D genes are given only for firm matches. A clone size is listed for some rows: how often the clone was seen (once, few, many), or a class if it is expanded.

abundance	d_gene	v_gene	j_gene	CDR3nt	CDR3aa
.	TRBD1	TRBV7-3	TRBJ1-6	TGTGCCAGCAGCTTGACAGGGGATGTTAATTCACCCCTCCACTTT	CASSLTGDVNSPLHF
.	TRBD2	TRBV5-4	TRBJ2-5	TGTGCCAGCAGTCCCGGAGCGGGGGGGACAAAAGAGACCCAGTACTTC	CASSPGAGGTKETQYF
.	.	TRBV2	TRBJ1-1	TGTGCCAGCAGCACGGAGGGCGGCACTGAAGCTTTCTTT	CASSTEGGTEAFF
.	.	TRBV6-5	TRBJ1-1	TGTGCCAGCACCGGGACGGGGGAAGCTTTCTTT	CASTGTGEAFF
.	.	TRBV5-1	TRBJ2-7	TGCGCCAGCAGCTTGGAACCAGGCCCTGAGCAGTACTTC	CASSLEPGPEQYF
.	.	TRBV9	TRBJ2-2	TGTGCCAGCAGCCCTAAGGGGGGGACCGGGGAGCTGTTTTTT	CASSPKGGTGELFF
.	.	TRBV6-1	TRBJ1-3	TGTGCCAGCAGTGTGGGGGTTGGAAACACCATATATTTT	CASSVGVGNTIYF
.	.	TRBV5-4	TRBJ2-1	TGTGCCAGCAGCCAGCAGGGGGGGCTCTACAATGAGCAGTTCTTC	CASSQQGGLYNEQFF
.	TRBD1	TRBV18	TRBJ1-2	TGTGCCAGCTCACCATCCCTCACCGGGACAGGCGACTATGGCTACACCTTC	CASSPSLTGTGDYGYTF
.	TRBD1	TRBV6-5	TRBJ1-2	TGTGCCAGCGGCTCTCTTACAGGGGATGGCTACACCTTC	CASGSLTGDGYTF
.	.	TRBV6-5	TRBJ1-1	TGTGCCAGCAGTTATGGGATTAGGTTAGGGAACACTGAAGCTTTCTTT	CASSYGIRLGNTEAFF
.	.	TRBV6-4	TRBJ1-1	TGTGCCAGCAGGAAGACAGAATACACTGAAGCTTTCTTT	CASRKTEYTEAFF
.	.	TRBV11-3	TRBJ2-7	TGTGCCAGCAGCTTTGGCGCGTCCCGGGAGCAGTACTTC	CASSFGASREQYF
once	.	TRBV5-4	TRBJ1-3	TGTGCCAGCAGCCTTCGGAACTCTGGAAACACCATATATTTT	CASSLRNSGNTIYF
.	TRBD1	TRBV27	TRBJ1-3	TGTGCCAGCAGTTTCAACAGGGGTTTCTCTGGAAACACCATATATTTT	CASSFNRGFSGNTIYF
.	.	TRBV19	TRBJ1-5	TGTGCCAGTACAGCAGGGTACAATCAGCCCCAGCATTTT	CASTAGYNQPQHF
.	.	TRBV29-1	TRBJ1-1	TGCAGCGTAGCGGACGTTGTTGAAGCTTTCTTT	CSVADVVEAFF
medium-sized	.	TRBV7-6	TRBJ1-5	TGTGCCAGCAGCCCGCGGGACGGCCACAATCAGCCCCAGCATTTT	CASSPRDGHNQPQHF
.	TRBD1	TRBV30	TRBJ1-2	TGTGCCTGGAGTCCCAGGGGGAACTATGGCTACACCTTC	CAWSPRGNYGYTF
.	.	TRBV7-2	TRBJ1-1	TGTGCCAGCAGCTTGAACACTGAAGCTTTCTTT	CASSLNTEAFF
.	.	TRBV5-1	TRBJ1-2	TGCGCCAGCAGCTTGGAAGGGGAGGTGGCGGGTGGCTACACCTTC	CASSLEGEVAGGYTF
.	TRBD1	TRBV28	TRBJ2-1	TGTGCCAGCAGCCCGACAGGGTGGAACTCCTACAATGAACAGTTCTTC	CASSPTGWNSYNEQFF
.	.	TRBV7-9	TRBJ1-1	TGTGCCAGCAGCTTAGGGGAGGGGTCCACTGAAGCTTTCTTT	CASSLGEGSTEAFF
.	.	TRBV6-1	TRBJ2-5	TGTGCCAGCAGTGCAGGGATCGGAGAGACCCAGTACTTC	CASSAGIGETQYF
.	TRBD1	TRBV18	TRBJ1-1	TGTGCCAGCTCACCCACAGGGGGGACTGAAGCTTTCTTT	CASSPTGGTEAFF
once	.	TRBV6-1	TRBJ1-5	TGTGCCAGCACCCAAGGGAGGTATAGCAATCAGCCCCAGCATTTT	CASTQGRYSNQPQHF
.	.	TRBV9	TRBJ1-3	TGTGCCAGCAGCGAGCCCGCTGGAAACACCATATATTTT	CASSEPAGNTIYF
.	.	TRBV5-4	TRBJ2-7	TGTGCCAGCAGCTTATACATGGAAGCCTACGAGCAGTACTTC	CASSLYMEAYEQYF
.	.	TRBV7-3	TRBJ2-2	TGTGCCAGCAGCTTATTAGGGACCGGGGAGCTGTTTTTT	CASSLLGTGELFF
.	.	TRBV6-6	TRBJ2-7	TGTGCCTCGCTAAGAGGGGGGAGCTCCTACGAGCAGTACTTC	CASLRGGSSYEQYF
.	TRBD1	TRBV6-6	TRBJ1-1	TGTGCCAGCAGTTTGCGGACAGGGGTCACTGAAGCTTTCTTT	CASSLRTGVTEAFF
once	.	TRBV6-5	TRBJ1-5	TGTGCCGGGAATAGTCAGTTCAATCAGCCCCAGCATTTT	CAGNSQFNQPQHF
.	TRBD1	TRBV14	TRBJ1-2	TGTGCCAGCAGCCAACCCGGGACAGTGGTCTATGGCTACACCTTC	CASSQPGTVVYGYTF
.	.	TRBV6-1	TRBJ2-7	TGTGCCAGCAGTCAAACCTACGAGCAGTACTTC	CASSQTYEQYF
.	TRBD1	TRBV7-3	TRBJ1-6	TGTGCCAGCAGCTTAGCACCTCAGGGGGCTGATTCACCCCTCCACTTT	CASSLAPQGADSPLHF
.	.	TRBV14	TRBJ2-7	TGTGCCAGCAGCCAAGGGAAAAGCTACGAGCAGTACTTC	CASSQGKSYEQYF
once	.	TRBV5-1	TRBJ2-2	TGCGCCAGCAGCTCCGAAGGGACCGGGGAGCTGTTTTTT	CASSSEGTGELFF
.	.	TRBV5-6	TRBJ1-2	TGTGCCAGCAGACTTGACGCGAACAACTATGGCTACACCTTC	CASRLDANNYGYTF
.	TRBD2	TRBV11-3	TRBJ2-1	TGTGCCAGCAGCTTTAGCGGGGCCGACCCGTTCTTC	CASSFSGADPFF
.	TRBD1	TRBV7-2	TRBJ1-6	TGTGCCAGCAGCTTACGACAGGGGGCATATAATTCACCCCTCCACTTT	CASSLRQGAYNSPLHF
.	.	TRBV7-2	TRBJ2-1	TGTGCCAGCAGCTTGGCAGGGGTCAATGAGCAGTTCTTC	CASSLAGVNEQFF
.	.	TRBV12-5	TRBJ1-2	TGTGCTAGTGGCCCCCAGTTGTCTAACTATGGCTACACCTTC	CASGPQLSNYGYTF
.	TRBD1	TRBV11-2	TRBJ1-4	TGTGCCAGCAGCGTACAGGGGGAAAATGAAAAACTGTTTTTT	CASSVQGENEKLFF
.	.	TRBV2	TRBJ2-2	TGTGCCAGCAGTGTGTTAGGGGAAGGGGAGCTGTTTTTT	CASSVLGEGELFF
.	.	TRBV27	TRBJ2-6	TGTGCCATCGGGCCCTCTGGGGCCAACGTCCTGACTTTC	CAIGPSGANVLTF
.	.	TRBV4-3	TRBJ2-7	TGCGCCAGCAGCCCTAAAACAGGGTGGGAGCAGTACTTC	CASSPKTGWEQYF
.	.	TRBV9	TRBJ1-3	TGTGCCAGCAGCGTAGAAAGTACAGCTGGAAACACCATATATTTT	CASSVESTAGNTIYF
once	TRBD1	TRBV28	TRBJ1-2	TGTGCCAGCTTGGACAGGGGGCGGGGCTACACCTTC	CASLDRGRGYTF
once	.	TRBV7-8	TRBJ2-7	TGTGCCAGCAGCTTAGGGGGGCCCTACGAGCAGTACTTC	CASSLGGPYEQYF
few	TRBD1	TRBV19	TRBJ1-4	TGTGCCTCACAAACAGGGGATGCGACTAATGAAAAACTGTTTTTT	CASQTGDATNEKLFF
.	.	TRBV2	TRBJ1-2	TGTGCCAGCATCTGGCAGGGAACCGGCTACACCTTC	CASIWQGTGYTF
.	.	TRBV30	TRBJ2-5	TGTGCCTGGAGTGTATCAGGCCGGGAGACCCAGTACTTC	CAWSVSGRETQYF